A selection of T cell receptor beta chains follows, all from one sample in a study of radiotherapy plus CTLA-4 blockade in lung cancer. Assay used: immunoSEQ multiplex PCR; TCRdb lists only in-frame clones, some missing. This repertoire shows about 39,000 clones, more than 70% found once; its top ten account for around a quarter. This specimen consisted of peripheral blood, obtained from a patient treated with radiotherapy plus ipilimumab. The receptor source for this set is a human donor with non-small cell lung cancer that progressed on radiotherapy plus ipilimumab. The CDR3 runs from the conserved cysteine through the conserved F or W. Each record gives: clone size, V gene, D gene, J gene, CDR3 DNA, CDR3 protein. D genes are given only for firm matches. Rows may omit the clone size; those that give it use once, few, many or a size class.

>.|TRBV4-3|.|TRBJ2-7
TGCGCCAGCAGCCTCAATCGGGCCTACGAGCAGTACTTC
CASSLNRAYEQYF
>.|TRBV7-8|.|TRBJ2-4
TGTGCCAGCAGCACAGTGGTAGGGGGTTTATACATTCAGTACTTC
CASSTVVGGLYIQYF
>.|TRBV6-1|.|TRBJ1-2
TGTGCCAGCAGTCGTTATGGCTACACCTTC
CASSRYGYTF
>.|TRBV5-6|TRBD1|TRBJ2-3
TGTGCCAGCAGCCGCGGGACAGGGGTACGCACAGATACGCAGTATTTT
CASSRGTGVRTDTQYF
>.|TRBV9|.|TRBJ2-5
TGTGCCAGCAGCCCAAATGGCTGGCAAGAGACCCAGTACTTC
CASSPNGWQETQYF
>few|TRBV10-3|TRBD2|TRBJ2-2
TGTGCCATCAGTGATGGGGGACTAGCGGCCAACACCGGGGAGCTGTTTTTT
CAISDGGLAANTGELFF
>.|TRBV2|.|TRBJ2-3
TGTGCCAGAGGGGGGGCTAATCACTTCACAGATACGCAGTATTTT
CARGGANHFTDTQYF
>.|TRBV6-1|TRBD1|TRBJ2-7
TGTGCCAGCAGACAGACAGGGGGCCCCGAGCAGTACTTC
CASRQTGGPEQYF
>.|TRBV2|.|TRBJ1-6
TGTGCCAGCATCCGAACGGGGACTACTAGGAATTCACCCCTCCACTTT
CASIRTGTTRNSPLHF
>.|TRBV19|TRBD1|TRBJ1-5
TGTGCCAGTAGTATTTTTGGGACAGGGAGCAATCAGCCCCAGCATTTT
CASSIFGTGSNQPQHF
>once|TRBV11-2|TRBD2|TRBJ2-1
TGTGCCAGCAGCTGGGAGCTAGCGGGGGAAGATGAGCAGTTCTTC
CASSWELAGEDEQFF
>.|TRBV4-2|TRBD2|TRBJ2-3
TGTGCCAGCAGCCAACTAGCGGGGGTTTCTTCCACGCAGTATTTT
CASSQLAGVSSTQYF
>.|TRBV19|.|TRBJ2-3
TGTGCCAGTAGTGAAAGACTCATAGATACGCAGTATTTT
CASSERLIDTQYF
>.|TRBV2|TRBD1|TRBJ2-7
TGTGCCAGCAGCACAGGGGCTCTTATCGAGCAGTACTTC
CASSTGALIEQYF
>.|TRBV18|TRBD1|TRBJ1-1
TGTGCCAGCTCACCACAAGGACAGGTTTTGGTCACTGAAGCTTTCTTT
CASSPQGQVLVTEAFF
>.|TRBV21-1|.|TRBJ1-2
TGTGCCAGCAGCAAAGGTGACAGGGGGCCATACACCTTC
CASSKGDRGPYTF
>.|TRBV9|TRBD1|TRBJ2-2
TGTGCCAGCAGCGAACAGGGGGCGAACACCGGGGAGCTGTTTTTT
CASSEQGANTGELFF
>.|TRBV4-1|.|TRBJ1-6
TGCGCCAGCAGCCAAGATTTCGGCGCCTCGGGAGGGTCACCCCTCCACTTT
CASSQDFGASGGSPLHF
>.|TRBV6-5|.|TRBJ2-7
TGTGCCAGCAGGTACATCGGGACTCCTCTTGGGGCGCAGTACTTC
CASRYIGTPLGAQYF
>few|TRBV4-2|TRBD1|TRBJ2-5
TGTGCCAGCAGCCAAGATCTATTGTCACAGGGGGGTAGGGAGACCCAGTACTTC
CASSQDLLSQGGRETQYF
>.|TRBV9|TRBD2|TRBJ2-3
TGTGCCAGCAGCGTAGGCGGGGGTCTTCAAGATGCGCAGTATTTT
CASSVGGGLQDAQYF
>.|TRBV27|.|TRBJ2-7
TGTGCCAGCAGTTTATCAGCAGGGAATACCTACGAGCAGTACTTC
CASSLSAGNTYEQYF
>.|TRBV7-2|.|TRBJ2-5
TGTGCCAGCAGCGTAACGGGGACATTCCAAGAGACCCAGTACTTC
CASSVTGTFQETQYF
>.|TRBV4-3|TRBD2|TRBJ2-3
TGCGCCAGCAGCAATAGCGGGGGCCTCGCTACAGATACGCAGTATTTT
CASSNSGGLATDTQYF
>.|TRBV27|TRBD2|TRBJ2-3
TGTGCCAGCAGGACACCTACCCTTACAACTAGCGGGGGAACAGATACGCAGTATTTT
CASRTPTLTTSGGTDTQYF
>.|TRBV19|.|TRBJ2-5
TGTGCCAGTAGTATCGGAGCCCAAGAGACCCAGTACTTC
CASSIGAQETQYF
>.|TRBV19|TRBD2|TRBJ2-2
TGTGCCAGTACTTCTAGGCTAGCGGAGAGAATGAACACCGGGGAGCTGTTTTTT
CASTSRLAERMNTGELFF
>.|TRBV6-6|TRBD1|TRBJ2-7
TGTGCCAGCAGGCCCACAGGGGATCGACCCTACGAGCAGTACTTC
CASRPTGDRPYEQYF
>.|TRBV5-4|TRBD1|TRBJ2-7
TGTGCCAGCAGCTTGACCCCCGGGACAGGCCCCTACGAGCAGTACTTC
CASSLTPGTGPYEQYF